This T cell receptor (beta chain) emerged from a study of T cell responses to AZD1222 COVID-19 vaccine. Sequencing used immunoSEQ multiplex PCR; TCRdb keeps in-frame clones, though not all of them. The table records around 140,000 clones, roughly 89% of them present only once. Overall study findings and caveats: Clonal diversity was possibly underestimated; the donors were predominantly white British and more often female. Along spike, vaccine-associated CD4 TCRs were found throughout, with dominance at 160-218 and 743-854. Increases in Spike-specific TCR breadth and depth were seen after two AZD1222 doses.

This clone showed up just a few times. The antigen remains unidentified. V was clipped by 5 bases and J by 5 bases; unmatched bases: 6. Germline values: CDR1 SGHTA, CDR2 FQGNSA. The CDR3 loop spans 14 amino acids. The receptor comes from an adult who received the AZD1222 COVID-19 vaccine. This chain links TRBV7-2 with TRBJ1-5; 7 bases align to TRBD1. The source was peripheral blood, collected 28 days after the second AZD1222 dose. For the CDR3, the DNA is TGTGCCAGCAGCCCAAGACAGGGCGATCAGCCCCAGCATTTT. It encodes CASSPRQGDQPQHF.